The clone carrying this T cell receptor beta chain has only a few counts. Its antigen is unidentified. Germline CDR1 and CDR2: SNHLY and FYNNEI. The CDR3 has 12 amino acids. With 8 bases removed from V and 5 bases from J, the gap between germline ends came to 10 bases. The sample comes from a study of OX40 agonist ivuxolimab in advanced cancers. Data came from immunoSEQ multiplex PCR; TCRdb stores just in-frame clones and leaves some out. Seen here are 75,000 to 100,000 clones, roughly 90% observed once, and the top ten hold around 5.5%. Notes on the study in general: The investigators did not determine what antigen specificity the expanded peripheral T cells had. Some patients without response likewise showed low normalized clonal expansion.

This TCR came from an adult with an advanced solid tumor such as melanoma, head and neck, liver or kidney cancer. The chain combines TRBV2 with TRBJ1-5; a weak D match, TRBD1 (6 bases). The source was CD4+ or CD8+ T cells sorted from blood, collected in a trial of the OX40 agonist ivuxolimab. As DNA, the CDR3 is TGTGCCAGCGGGGACACAGATCAGCCCCAGCATTTT. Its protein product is CASGDTDQPQHF.